This T cell receptor (beta chain) was captured in a study of blood T cell repertoires in COVID-19. Assay used: immunoSEQ multiplex PCR; TCRdb lists only in-frame clones, some missing. Here the sample spans roughly 230,000 clones, about 88% being singletons. Germline assignment: CDR1 KGHSH and CDR2 LQKENI. Germline trimming cut 3 bases from V and 5 bases from J; bases unmatched to any gene: 2. The CDR3 totals 13 residues. A word on this clone: This CDR3 is also generated by other DNA sequences in the sample.

The sequence was obtained from a woman in her 50s who had been exposed to COVID-19. J is TRBJ2-7 and V is TRBV18; TRBD1 agrees at 9 bases. Sequencing was done on a sample of PBMCs or T cells enriched from blood (not recorded which). CDR3 coding DNA: TGTGCCAGCTCACCCAGACAGGGGGACGAGCAGTACTTC. It specifies CASSPRQGDEQYF.